Following are 10 T cell receptor beta chains from one sample sequenced in a study of T cell changes during pregnancy in multiple sclerosis. Data came from immunoSEQ multiplex PCR; TCRdb stores just in-frame clones and leaves some out. The sample lists 50,000 to 60,000 clones; 90% were seen once. The material was peripheral blood, obtained in the first trimester of pregnancy. All receptors derive from a female donor in good health, enrolled as a control in a pregnancy study.

This clone was counted once. The rearrangement uses TRBV6-1 and TRBJ2-2, with 7 nucleotides matching TRBD2. This CDR3 has 13 residues. The trim removed 10 bases at V and 4 bases at J, leaving 6 bases unmatched. The germline gives CDR1 MNHNS, CDR2 SASEGT. The CDR3 DNA sequence: TGTGCCACCTGGACTAGACGCACCGGGGAGCTGTTTTTT. As protein: CATWTRRTGELFF.

The count of this clone is one. This rearrangement joins TRBV5-6 to TRBJ2-5; TRBD2 aligns across 9 bases. The J segment lost 2 bases and the V segment lost 0 bases, leaving 8 bases of the junction unmatched. Germline V gene sequence: CDR1 SGHDT, CDR2 YYEEEE. The CDR3 extends over 17 amino acids. This CDR3 is CASSLAPSGDPQETQYF. In nucleotides, the CDR3 is TGTGCCAGCAGCTTGGCGCCTAGCGGGGATCCACAAGAGACCCAGTACTTC.

The chain carries TRBV10-1 and TRBJ2-1, with 8 bases fitting TRBD1. The germline V gene has CDR1 WNHNN and CDR2 SYGVQD (reference sequence). CDR3 length equals 15 residues. V shed 3 bases and J 4 bases; nucleotides not matched to a gene: 5. CDR3 in amino acids: CASSDFRGPYNEQFF. In DNA, the CDR3 is TGCGCCAGCAGTGATTTCAGGGGGCCTTACAATGAGCAGTTCTTC.

The chain links TRBV5-4 to TRBJ1-1; D is undetermined. The CDR3 totals 14 residues. Trimming left V 4 bases short and J 6 bases short, with 16 bases between. The germline V gene encodes CDR1 SGHNT and CDR2 YYREEE (reference sequence). For the CDR3, the DNA is TGTGCCAGCAGCCCCGAGAGGCCAAGCGCTGAAGCTTTCTTT. Its translation: CASSPERPSAEAFF.

This clone is a singleton in its sample. The chain has TRBV6-4 and TRBJ2-1; 8 bases are shared with TRBD2. The germline gives CDR1 MRHNA, CDR2 SNTAGT. The CDR3 runs 15 residues. With V trimmed by 10 bases and J by 1 base, 9 bases remained unmatched. CDR3 in amino acids: CATGLGGGSYNEQFF. CDR3 sequence (DNA): TGTGCCACCGGACTCGGGGGGGGGTCCTACAATGAGCAGTTCTTC.

The J gene is TRBJ2-7, the V gene TRBV5-1; 7 bases map to TRBD1. The germline V gene encodes CDR1 SGHRS and CDR2 YFSETQ. After removal of 0 bases from V and 4 bases from J, the junction contained 7 bases not matched to a gene. The CDR3 length is 15 residues. The CDR3 reads CASSLVQGDGYEQYF. For the CDR3, the DNA is TGCGCCAGCAGCTTGGTTCAGGGGGATGGTTACGAGCAGTACTTC.

The count of this clone is one. For the CDR3, the DNA is TGTGCCAGCAGCCGTGAGCGTCTACTTTTGAACACTGAAGCTTTCTTT. This sequence encodes CASSRERLLLNTEAFF. V usage is TRBV14 and J usage is TRBJ1-1, with unresolved D. V lost 4 bases, J lost 0 bases, and 15 bases lay in between. The CDR3 has 16 amino acids. Germline CDR1 is SGHDN and CDR2 is FVKESK.

This clone has more than one count but fewer than ten. V usage is TRBV7-2 and J usage is TRBJ1-1; TRBD1 matches at 8 bases. This CDR3 region has 11 residues. CDR1 is SGHTA and CDR2 is FQGNSA in the germline V gene. Unmatched junction bases numbered 2, after V lost 8 bases and J lost 6 bases. The CDR3 sequence is CASQGAAEAFF. DNA for the CDR3: TGTGCCAGCCAGGGGGCTGCTGAAGCTTTCTTT. Based on the CDR3 plus reference TRBV7-2 and TRBJ1-1, the full variable domain is GAGVSQSPSNKVTEKGKDVELRCDPISGHTALYWYRQSLGQGLEFLIYFQGNSAPDKSGLPSDRFSAERTGGSVSTLTIQRTQQEDSAVYLCASQGAAEAFFGQGTRLTVV.

This clone was found once. This chain links TRBV6-1 with TRBJ1-4; 7 bases agree with TRBD1. The CDR3 covers 16 residues. CDR1 is MNHNS, CDR2 SASEGT, per germline. V lost 0 bases to trimming and J lost 11 bases; unmatched junction nucleotides: 12. As DNA, the CDR3 is TGTGCCAGCAGTGAAGCAATAGGGGACAGTTTGGGGAAACTGTTTTTT. Translating it yields CASSEAIGDSLGKLFF.

The chain employs TRBV7-9 and TRBJ1-5; the D gene is possibly TRBD1 (5 bases). The germline gives CDR1 SEHNR, CDR2 FQNEAQ (reference sequence). Trimming took 4 bases from V and 0 from J, leaving 7 bases between them. CDR3 size: 14 residues. CDR3 nucleotides: TGTGCCAGCAGCTACGGGGGTAGCAATCAGCCCCAGCATTTT. Translating gives CASSYGGSNQPQHF.